The entry below describes one T cell receptor beta chain. Its antigen remains unknown. The sample originates from a study of shared clonotypes between healthy human individuals. Study context: The donors, two women and a few men, were aged 18 to 49. Whole-study results and caveats: About 5% was the fraction of naive CD4 clonotypes found shared across a handful of donors. The expectation was that sequencing depth would affect clonotype sharing among donors.

The test was conducted at deep level. TCRdb's copy holds only in-frame clones and misses some; the assay was immunoSEQ multiplex PCR. This sample has some 2,000,000 clones, with approximately 95% found just once. This CDR3 contains 15 residues. V was pared by 3 bases and J by 0 bases, with 11 bases between. Per the germline V gene, CDR1 is KGHSH and CDR2 is LQKENI. The V gene is TRBV18, the J gene TRBJ1-2; a weak D match, TRBD1 (5 bases). The material sequenced was naive CD4+ T cells sorted from blood. Documented subset: CD45RA+ positively selected. The receptor was isolated from a man younger than 35 in good health. The CDR3 bases are TGTGCCAGCTCACCGGCACGGGGGTCTAACTATGGCTACACCTTC. It translates to CASSPARGSNYGYTF.